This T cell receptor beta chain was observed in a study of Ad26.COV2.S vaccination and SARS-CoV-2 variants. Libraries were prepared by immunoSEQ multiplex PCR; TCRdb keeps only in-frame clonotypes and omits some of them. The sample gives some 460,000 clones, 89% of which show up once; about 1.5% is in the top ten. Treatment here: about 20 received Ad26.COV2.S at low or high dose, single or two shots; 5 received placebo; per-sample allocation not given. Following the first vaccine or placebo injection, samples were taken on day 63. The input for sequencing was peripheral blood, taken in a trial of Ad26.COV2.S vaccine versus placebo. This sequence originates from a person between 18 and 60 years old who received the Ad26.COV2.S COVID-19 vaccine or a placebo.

In nucleotides, the CDR3 is TGTGCCAGCAGCTTCGTCCAGAACACCGGGGAGCTGTTTTTT. Its translation: CASSFVQNTGELFF. The genes are TRBV11-1 and TRBJ2-2; D gene unclear. Germline-derived CDR1 and CDR2 are SGHAT and FQDESV (reference sequence). Trimming took off 3 bases at V and 1 base at J, with 6 bases between the two ends. The CDR3 is made up of 14 amino acids.